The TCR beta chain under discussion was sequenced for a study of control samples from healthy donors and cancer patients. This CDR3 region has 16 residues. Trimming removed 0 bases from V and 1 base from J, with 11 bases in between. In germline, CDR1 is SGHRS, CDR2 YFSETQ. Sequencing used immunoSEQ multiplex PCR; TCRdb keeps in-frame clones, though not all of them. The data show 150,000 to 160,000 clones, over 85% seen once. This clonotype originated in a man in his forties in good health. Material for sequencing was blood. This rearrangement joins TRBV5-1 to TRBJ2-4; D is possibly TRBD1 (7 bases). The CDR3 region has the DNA TGCGCCAGCAGCTTGGAGGGGGCGGGGGCCAAAAACATTCAGTACTTC. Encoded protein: CASSLEGAGAKNIQYF. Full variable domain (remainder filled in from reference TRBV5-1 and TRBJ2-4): KAGVTQTPRYLIKTRGQQVTLSCSPISGHRSVSWYQQTPGQGLQFLFEYFSETQRNKGNFPGRFSGRQFSNSRSEMNVSTLELGDSALYLCASSLEGAGAKNIQYFGAGTRLSVL.